This T cell receptor (beta chain) stems from a study of blood T cell repertoires in COVID-19. About the study: Whether acute or convalescent, the COVID-19 samples came from the United States, Italy and Spain. PBMCs, B-cell-depleted T cells, or T cells were the source of the cDNA or gDNA that made up the material.

Original methodology: Amplification with reference gene primers provided the estimates of nucleated cell counts. The assay was immunoSEQ multiplex PCR, and TCRdb's table has in-frame clones only and misses some. Clone size and V and J calls were adopted from that table, with D and trimming inferred from the DNA. The repertoire includes about 84,000 clones, about 83% of them detected once, and 25% to 35% sits in the top ten. Looked up from germline, CDR1 is LGHNA and CDR2 is YNFKEQ. This CDR3 is built from 17 residues. Trimming removed 4 bases from V and 0 bases from J; junction bases left unmatched: 3.

The sequenced material came from peripheral blood. The gene calls are TRBV4-2 and TRBJ2-5; 15 bases are a match to TRBD2. The TCR was taken from a woman of 80 years or more with acute or convalescent COVID-19. CDR3 sequence: CASSPGLAGGYQETQYF. The DNA of the CDR3 is TGTGCCAGCAGCCCCGGACTAGCGGGAGGGTACCAAGAGACCCAGTACTTC.